This TCR beta chain comes out of a study of OX40 agonist ivuxolimab in advanced cancers. Study-level points and caveats: CD8+ T cells averaged more expanded clones than CD4+.

This clone was observed a handful of times. Its specificity is not known. Assay: immunoSEQ multiplex PCR; the TCRdb copy retains only in-frame clones and omits some. The sample yields around 84,000 clones, around 90% seen once. Sequencing used CD4+ or CD8+ T cells sorted from blood, obtained in a trial of the OX40 agonist ivuxolimab. The TCR originated in an adult with an advanced solid tumor such as melanoma, head and neck, liver or kidney cancer.

This CDR3 reads CASSLPVSIGVTEAFF. The CDR3 DNA sequence: TGTGCCAGCAGTTTACCCGTTAGCATCGGGGTCACTGAAGCTTTCTTT. The chain is built from TRBV28 and TRBJ1-1, with no clear D. Germline CDR1 and CDR2: MDHEN and SYDVKM. The V and J ends lost 2 bases and 4 bases respectively, with 17 bases between them. The CDR3 is 16 residues long. The full variable domain, with the rest looked up from reference TRBV28 and TRBJ1-1, is DVKVTQSSRYLVKRTGEKVFLECVQDMDHENMFWYRQDPGLGLRLIYFSYDVKMKEKGDIPEGYSVSREKKERFSLILESASTNQTSMYLCASSLPVSIGVTEAFFGQGTRLTVV.